This passage covers 5 T cell receptor beta chains from one sample sequenced in a study of T cells in Graves' hyperthyroidism and ophthalmopathy. TCR beta CDR3 regions were amplified from RNA transcripts. First-round RT-PCR targeting the TCR CDR3 was performed with the HTBI primer set. MiXCR, applied by TCRdb to the multiplex PCR reads, yields one record per CDR3 protein. The top ten clones hold around 35% of a sample with more than 350,000 distinct CDR3 sequences, about 15% of them seen once. Sequenced: blood. The receptors here all came from a woman in her 30s with Graves' hyperthyroidism that later progressed to Graves' ophthalmopathy.

This clonotype has only a few counts. The chain is built from TRBV19 and TRBJ2-7; 7 positions match TRBD1. The CDR3 is 15 residues long. Germline-derived CDR1 and CDR2 are LNHDA and SQIVND (reference sequence). Trimming removed 4 bases from V and 2 bases from J; junction bases left unmatched: 8. In nucleotides, the CDR3 is TGTGCCAGTAGTACCCTCCGGGACAGAGCCTACGAGCAGTACTTC. This sequence encodes CASSTLRDRAYEQYF.

The chain couples TRBV12-3 or TRBV12-4 to TRBJ2-7, with 10 bases identical to TRBD2. J lost 7 bases, V lost 7 bases, and 10 bases had no gene match. This CDR3 has 14 residues. CDR3 protein: CASTPGLAKGEQYF. The CDR3 region has the DNA TGTGCCAGCACCCCGGGACTAGCGAAGGGGGAGCAGTACTTC.

The chain links TRBV20-1 to TRBJ1-2, with D maybe TRBD1 (6 bases). In germline, CDR1 is DFQATT, CDR2 SNEGSKA (reference sequence). V was shortened by 2 bases and J by 2 bases, with 9 bases between the two germline ends. CDR3 length: 13 amino acids. The CDR3 coding sequence is TGCAGTGCTAGACAGGGGAACAACTATGGCTACACCTTC. Residues: CSARQGNNYGYTF.

This clonotype was counted between two and nine times. This rearrangement joins TRBV5-4 to TRBJ2-1; a weak D match, TRBD1 (5 bases). The CDR3 contains 14 residues. V shed 4 bases and J shed 8 bases, with 16 bases lying between them. Per the germline V gene, CDR1 is SGHNT and CDR2 is YYREEE (reference sequence). CDR3 protein: CASSPTGAGDEQFF. CDR3 nucleotides: TGTGCCAGCAGCCCGACTGGGGCTGGGGATGAGCAGTTCTTC.

The genes are TRBV27 and TRBJ2-1, with 7 bases fitting TRBD2. The CDR3 length is 18 residues. The germline CDR1 and CDR2 sequences are MNHEY and SMNVEV (reference sequence). V gave up 2 bases and J gave up 3 bases; unmatched junction bases: 13. The CDR3 sequence is CASSLVGGGSLRYNEQFF. CDR3 coding DNA: TGTGCCAGCAGTTTAGTTGGCGGGGGAAGCCTTCGCTACAATGAGCAGTTCTTC.